The clone carrying this T cell receptor (beta chain) was recorded only once. Its specificity is unknown. The data originate from a study of response to subunit inactivated influenza vaccine. The CDR3 covers 14 residues. The V and J ends lost 4 bases and 4 bases, in that order; junction bases with no gene match: 5. The V gene's germline CDR1 is MNHNS and CDR2 SASEGT. Study-level findings and limits: With each seasonal influenza vaccination, the authors suggested, few new T cells are recruited.

From the RT-PCR reads, TCRdb called clonotypes with MiXCR, one entry per CDR3 protein. The sample shows roughly 700,000 distinct CDR3 sequences, approximately 14% of them seen only once. Sample: PBMCs from blood, taken 11 to 12 days after vaccination. The chain uses TRBV6-1 and TRBJ1-2, with 8 bases that match TRBD1. The sequence came from a man aged 45-65 years who received an inactivated influenza vaccine. Here the CDR3 DNA reads TGTGCCAGCAGTGCTCAGGGGGCTGTCTATGGCTACACCTTC. It is translated as CASSAQGAVYGYTF.